A single sample is the source of the 27 T cell receptor beta chains below, sequenced in a study of T cells in women clearing cervical HPV infection. Libraries were prepared by immunoSEQ multiplex PCR; TCRdb keeps only in-frame clonotypes and omits some of them. The sample features roughly 22,000 clones, with approximately 3.5% in its top ten. Material for sequencing was blood buffy coat. The source is a woman aged 18-69 years with a cervical HPV16 infection that either progressed to CIN3+ or cleared (not recorded which).

This clone is deemed medium-sized by its frequency. The read terminates 3 residues ahead of where the CDR3 ends, so the germline J gene completes it. V and J are TRBV15 and TRBJ2-3; 9 bases align to TRBD1. The CDR3 runs 14 residues. The germline V gene encodes CDR1 LNHNV and CDR2 YYDKDF (reference sequence). Trimming at V came to 3 bases and at J to 6 bases, leaving 4 bases not matched to a gene. The CDR3: CATSRPGQGDTQYF. Incomplete CDR3 DNA: TGTGCCACCAGCAGGCCCGGACAGGGGGATACG.

In the case of this clone: The observed sequence ends 3 residues before the CDR3 terminus, with the missing tail filled in from the germline J gene. The gene calls are TRBV20-1 and TRBJ2-7; 8 bases agree with TRBD2. The J segment lost 3 bases and the V segment lost 5 bases, leaving 12 bases of the junction unmatched. CDR1 DFQATT and CDR2 SNEGSKA come from the germline V gene (reference sequence). The CDR3 has 15 amino acids. Partial CDR3 DNA: TGCAGTGCTCGTCCCTGGGCGGGAGGAATCTACGAG. This encodes CSARPWAGGIYE. The whole CDR3 is CSARPWAGGIYEQYF.

In regard to this clone: Coverage ceases 3 residues before the CDR3 finishes, and the germline J gene fills in the end. This chain joins TRBV20-1 and TRBJ2-3, with TRBD2 matching 8 bases. Germline V gene lookup returns CDR1 DFQATT and CDR2 SNEGSKA (reference sequence). The V and J ends lost 6 bases and 2 bases, in that order; junction bases with no gene match: 4. The CDR3 totals 13 residues. Incomplete CDR3 DNA: TGCAGTGCCACTAGCGGAGTCACAGATACG. This codes for CSATSGVTDT. The entire CDR3 protein reads CSATSGVTDTQYF.

Remarks on this clone: The read ends 3 residues shy of where the CDR3 ends; the end is completed using the germline J gene. The rearrangement joins TRBV10-2 to TRBJ1-2, with unresolved D. Germline CDR1 and CDR2: WSHSY and SAAADI. The CDR3 runs to 15 residues. CDR3: CASSDRYSELEGYTF. The part of the CDR3 DNA that was read is TGCGCCAGCAGTGACCGTTATAGCGAACTGGAGGGC.

As for this clone: The CDR3 extends 3 residues past the end of the read, so its final part is completed from the germline J gene. The chain joins TRBV5-1 to TRBJ2-1; 11 nucleotides line up with TRBD2. Germline loops: CDR1 SGHRS, CDR2 YFSETQ. V shed 5 bases and J 0 bases; nucleotides not matched to a gene: 4. This CDR3 is 16 amino acids long. The chain's CDR3 is CASSSSGGSSYNEQFF. CDR3 DNA, as far as it was read: TGCGCCAGCAGTTCTAGCGGGGGGAGCTCCTACAATGAG.

The covered CDR3 bases are TGTGCCAGCAGTTACTCGATCACTAGCGGCTACAATGAG. This translates into CASSYSITSGYNE. The full CDR3 reads CASSYSITSGYNEQFF. The chain has TRBV6-2 or TRBV6-3 and TRBJ2-1; 8 nucleotides align to TRBD2. The CDR3 end lies 3 residues beyond the end of the read and is filled in from the germline J gene. Germline lookup yields CDR1 MNHEY and CDR2 SVGEGT. V shed 0 bases and J 3 bases; nucleotides not matched to a gene: 4. This CDR3 is built from 16 residues.

For this clone: The CDR3 goes on 3 residues after the read ends, and that part is filled in from the germline J gene. The chain is built from TRBV20-1 and TRBJ1-2; 7 positions agree with TRBD1. This CDR3 is built from 14 residues. Germline CDR1 reads DFQATT; CDR2 reads SNEGSKA (reference sequence). With 4 bases clipped from V and 7 bases from J, the junction kept 12 bases outside the gene matches. CDR3 DNA, as far as it was read: TGCAGTGCTAAGGTTGACAGGGAAGTCATTGGC. Translating gives CSAKVDREVIG. The full-length CDR3 reads as CSAKVDREVIGYTF.

As concerns this clone: The read comes to an end 3 residues before the CDR3 does, leaving the germline J gene to fill in the end. This rearrangement joins TRBV29-1 to TRBJ1-1, with no clear D. Germline CDR1 reads SQVTM; CDR2 reads ANQGSEA. The CDR3 is made up of 10 amino acids. CDR3 residues: CSVRAGEAFF. CDR3 bases read: TGCAGCGTGAGGGCAGGCGAA. Full variable domain (rest looked up from reference TRBV29-1 and TRBJ1-1): SAVISQKPSRDICQRGTSLTIQCQVDSQVTMMFWYRQQPGQSLTLIATANQGSEATYESGFVIDKFPISRPNLTFSTLTVSNMSPEDSSIYLCSVRAGEAFFGQGTRLTVV.

Measured by frequency, this clone is medium-sized (0.01 to 0.1%). The CDR3 end is not reached by the read, which stops 3 residues before it; the germline J gene fills it in. J is TRBJ1-1 and V is TRBV18; D perhaps matches TRBD1 (6 bases). Germline lookup yields CDR1 KGHSH and CDR2 LQKENI. This CDR3 has 13 residues. The CDR3 reads CASSPSKGTEAFF. CDR3 bases read: TGTGCCAGCTCTCCGTCGAAAGGGACAGAA.

For this clone: The read ends 3 residues early relative to the CDR3; the germline J gene fills the gap. The rearrangement uses TRBV7-2 and TRBJ1-2; D gene uncertain. Germline V lookup: CDR1 SGHTA, CDR2 FQGNSA. The CDR3 spans 14 residues. V lost 0 bases to trimming and J lost 5 bases, with 10 bases between them. The CDR3 sequence: CASSLAQASYGYTF. The CDR3 bases that were read are TGTGCCAGCAGCTTAGCGCAGGCTTCTTATGGC.

Notes on this clone: The DNA ends 3 residues before the CDR3 does, and the rest of the CDR3 is filled in from the germline J gene. The chain uses TRBV28 and TRBJ2-5, with D perhaps given as TRBD1 or TRBD2 (7 bases each). Trimming removed 4 bases from V and 0 bases from J, with 21 bases in between. Germline V gene lookup returns CDR1 MDHEN and CDR2 SYDVKM. CDR3 size: 18 residues. CDR3 bases read: TGTGCCAGCAGTTCCGGGGAGGGGACAGCGCTGTACCAAGAGACC. Protein: CASSSGEGTALYQET. In full, the CDR3 is CASSSGEGTALYQETQYF. Combining the CDR3 with reference TRBV28 and TRBJ2-5 gives the whole variable domain DVKVTQSSRYLVKRTGEKVFLECVQDMDHENMFWYRQDPGLGLRLIYFSYDVKMKEKGDIPEGYSVSREKKERFSLILESASTNQTSMYLCASSSGEGTALYQETQYFGPGTRLLVL.

Note on this clone: The CDR3 end falls 3 residues outside the read, so it is completed with the germline J gene. The V gene is TRBV23-1, the J gene TRBJ2-1, with D unclear. TRBV23-1 belongs to the ORF category, with a function that is uncertain. Trimming left V 11 bases short and J 6 bases short, with 11 bases between. This CDR3 spans 11 amino acids. The CDR3 here is CARIRGNEQFF. The part of the CDR3 DNA that was read is TGCGCCCGCATCAGAGGCAATGAG.

About this clone itself: The sequence runs out 3 residues before the end of the CDR3; the remainder is reconstructed from the germline J gene. The gene calls are TRBV4-1 and TRBJ1-6; D ambiguous. CDR3 length: 14 amino acids. Germline V gene lookup returns CDR1 MGHRA and CDR2 YSYEKL. V shed 1 base and J shed 11 bases, with 12 bases lying between them. CDR3 in amino acids: CASSQVHSLTPLHF. CDR3 DNA (partial): TGCGCCAGCAGCCAAGTGCACAGTTTAACACCC.

CDR3: CASSLPPGPGVIYF. The part of the CDR3 DNA that was read is TGTGCCAGCAGCTTGCCCCCAGGCCCTGGTGTA. The V gene is TRBV5-6, the J gene TRBJ1-3; D unclear. Read data end 3 residues before the CDR3 end; the end is taken from the germline J gene. Germline V lookup: CDR1 SGHDT, CDR2 YYEEEE. This CDR3 region has 14 residues. Full variable domain (missing parts from reference TRBV5-6 and TRBJ1-3): DAGVTQSPTHLIKTRGQQVTLRCSPKSGHDTVSWYQQALGQGPQFIFQYYEEEERQRGNFPDRFSGHQFPNYSSELNVNALLLGDSALYLCASSLPPGPGVIYFGEGSWLTVV.

Worth noting for this clone: The read ends 3 residues shy of where the CDR3 ends; the end is completed using the germline J gene. J is TRBJ2-7 and V is TRBV5-6; possible D gene TRBD1, 6 bases. Germline V gene data show CDR1 as SGHDT and CDR2 as YYEEEE. V gave up 4 bases and J gave up 3 bases, with 14 bases separating them. The CDR3 consists of 14 residues. The CDR3 loop is CASSKRQVGYEQYF. CDR3 bases read: TGTGCCAGCAGCAAAAGACAGGTTGGCTACGAG.

The CDR3 reads CASSQTGTGANVLTF. CDR3 DNA, as far as it was read: TGCGCCAGCAGCCAGACTGGCACTGGGGCCAACGTC. V is TRBV4-1 and J is TRBJ2-6; D is unresolved. The read terminates 3 residues ahead of where the CDR3 ends, so the germline J gene completes it. In germline, CDR1 is MGHRA, CDR2 YSYEKL. This CDR3 is 15 amino acids long. The V end was cut by 3 bases, the J end by 2 bases, with 8 bases between.

As for this clone: The sequenced fragment ends 3 residues before the CDR3 boundary, so the rest is inferred from the germline J gene. The chain is built from TRBV6-2 or TRBV6-3 and TRBJ2-5; 8 bases align to TRBD2. The length of the CDR3 is 16 residues. V gave up 4 bases and J gave up 2 bases; unmatched junction bases: 9. Germline V gene data show CDR1 as MNHEY and CDR2 as SVGEGT. The CDR3 region is CASSFILAEDQETQYF. The part of the CDR3 DNA that was read is TGTGCCAGCAGTTTCATACTAGCGGAGGATCAAGAGACC.

Remarks on this clone: The read gets to within 3 residues of the CDR3 end, and the germline J gene fills in the rest. The chain joins TRBV28 to TRBJ2-7; 15 nucleotides agree with TRBD2. After removal of 5 bases from V and 0 bases from J, the junction contained 8 bases not matched to a gene. The CDR3 covers 18 residues. Germline CDR1 reads MDHEN; CDR2 reads SYDVKM. The CDR3 reads CASSHGTSGRTLSYEQYF. CDR3 bases read: TGTGCCAGCAGTCACGGGACTAGCGGGAGGACCCTCTCCTACGAG.

A remark on this clone: Read coverage stops 3 residues before the CDR3 terminus; the germline J gene supplies the remainder. V usage is TRBV6-4 and J usage is TRBJ2-1; D may match TRBD1 or TRBD2 (6 bases each). The V and J ends lost 1 base and 9 bases respectively, with 22 bases between them. CDR1 is MRHNA and CDR2 is SNTAGT in the germline V gene. This CDR3 region has 17 residues. The CDR3 reads CASSDWAGPGGGGEQFF. CDR3 bases read: TGTGCCAGCAGTGACTGGGCGGGTCCAGGAGGGGGAGGTGAG.

Comment on this clone: The read ends 3 residues shy of where the CDR3 ends; the end is completed using the germline J gene. J is TRBJ2-7 and V is TRBV4-2; 9 nucleotides align to TRBD2. V shed 4 bases and J 1 base; nucleotides not matched to a gene: 17. CDR3 size: 19 residues. The germline gives CDR1 LGHNA, CDR2 YNFKEQ. Incomplete CDR3 DNA: TGTGCCAGCAGCCCCAGACTAGCGGCCTATGCTGGAGCGTCCTACGAG. It yields the protein CASSPRLAAYAGASYE. The CDR3, in full, reads CASSPRLAAYAGASYEQYF.

A remark on this clone: The CDR3 extends 3 residues past the end of the read, so its final part is completed from the germline J gene. V and J are TRBV19 and TRBJ2-3; possible D gene TRBD2, 6 bases. The CDR3 runs to 14 residues. The V gene lost 1 base and the J gene lost 6 bases, with 11 bases spanning the gap. Germline assignment: CDR1 LNHDA and CDR2 SQIVND (reference sequence). CDR3 region: CASSIGSGFDTQYF. The DNA read from the CDR3 is TGTGCCAGTAGTATAGGGAGCGGGTTCGATACG.

This clone ranks as medium-sized in terms of frequency. The read halts 3 residues ahead of the CDR3 end, with the missing end drawn from the germline J gene. The chain combines TRBV19 with TRBJ1-2; no reliable D call. V lost 1 base to trimming and J lost 4 bases, with 7 bases between them. In germline, CDR1 is LNHDA, CDR2 SQIVND (reference sequence). The CDR3 loop spans 13 amino acids. Partial CDR3 DNA: TGTGCCAGTAGTATAGGACTCCTCTATGGC. It yields the protein CASSIGLLYG. The CDR3, in full, reads CASSIGLLYGYTF.

To note about this clone: The DNA ends 3 residues before the CDR3 does, and the rest of the CDR3 is filled in from the germline J gene. This chain links TRBV20-1 with TRBJ2-3; a possible D gene is TRBD1 (6 bases). V was cut by 6 bases and J by 4 bases, with 11 bases left in between. Per the germline V gene, CDR1 is DFQATT and CDR2 is SNEGSKA (reference sequence). This CDR3 is built from 12 residues. This CDR3 reads CSAPAGADTQYF. The CDR3 bases that were read are TGCAGTGCCCCCGCAGGGGCAGATACG.

With respect to this clone: The sequenced fragment ends 3 residues before the CDR3 boundary, so the rest is inferred from the germline J gene. This rearrangement joins TRBV6-1 to TRBJ2-3; 11 nucleotides agree with TRBD1. The CDR3 is made up of 15 amino acids. From germline, CDR1 is MNHNS and CDR2 SASEGT. The ends lost 4 bases at V and 4 bases at J; junction bases unmatched: 4. The CDR3 protein is CASSAGTGGSDTQYF. The sequenced CDR3 bases are TGTGCCAGCAGTGCCGGGACAGGGGGTTCAGATACG.

Concerning this clone: Coverage ceases 3 residues before the CDR3 finishes, and the germline J gene fills in the end. This chain joins TRBV6-1 and TRBJ2-7; possibly TRBD1 for D (8 bases). Trimming removed 1 base at V and 4 bases at J, with 17 bases between. Germline V gives CDR1 MNHNS, CDR2 SASEGT. This CDR3 is 16 amino acids long. CDR3 amino acids: CASSEDTGGGWYEQYF. Partial CDR3 DNA: TGTGCCAGCAGTGAAGATACAGGGGGAGGGTGGTACGAG.

CDR3: CASSPRPGQGDSPLHF. Incomplete CDR3 DNA: TGTGCCAGCTCACCCAGACCGGGACAAGGGGATTCACCC. The V gene is TRBV18, the J gene TRBJ1-6, with D tentatively TRBD1 (6 bases). The CDR3 end lies 3 residues beyond the end of the read and is filled in from the germline J gene. From germline, CDR1 is KGHSH and CDR2 LQKENI. The CDR3 totals 16 residues. V was shortened by 3 bases and J by 8 bases, with 17 bases between the two germline ends. Full variable domain (outside the CDR3, taken from reference TRBV18 and TRBJ1-6): NAGVMQNPRHLVRRRGQEARLRCSPMKGHSHVYWYRQLPEEGLKFMVYLQKENIIDESGMPKERFSAEFPKEGPSILRIQQVVRGDSAAYFCASSPRPGQGDSPLHFGNGTRLTVT.

For this clone: Sequencing ends 3 residues short of the CDR3 end; the germline J gene provides the rest. The chain uses TRBV20-1 and TRBJ2-1; 16 bases map to TRBD2. The trim removed 3 bases at V and 7 bases at J, leaving 12 bases unmatched. CDR1 DFQATT and CDR2 SNEGSKA come from the germline V gene (reference sequence). CDR3 length: 18 residues. CDR3 region: CSASSLGLAGGGMNEQFF. The covered CDR3 bases are TGCAGTGCTAGTTCCTTGGGACTAGCGGGAGGGGGGATGAATGAG.